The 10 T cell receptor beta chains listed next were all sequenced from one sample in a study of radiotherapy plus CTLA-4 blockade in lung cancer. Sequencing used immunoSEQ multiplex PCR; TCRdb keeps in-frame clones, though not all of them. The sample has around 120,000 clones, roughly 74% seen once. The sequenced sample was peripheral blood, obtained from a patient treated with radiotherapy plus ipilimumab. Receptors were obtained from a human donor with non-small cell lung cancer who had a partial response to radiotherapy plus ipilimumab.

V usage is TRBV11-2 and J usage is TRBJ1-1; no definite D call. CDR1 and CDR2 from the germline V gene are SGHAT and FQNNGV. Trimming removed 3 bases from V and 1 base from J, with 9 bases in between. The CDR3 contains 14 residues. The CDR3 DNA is TGTGCCAGCAGCTTCGCAACTAAGAACACTGAAGCTTTCTTT. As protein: CASSFATKNTEAFF.

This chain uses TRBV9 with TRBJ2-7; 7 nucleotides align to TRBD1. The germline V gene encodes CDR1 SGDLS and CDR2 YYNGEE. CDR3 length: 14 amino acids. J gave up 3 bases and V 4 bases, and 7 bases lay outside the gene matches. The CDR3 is CASSPRQGIYEQYF. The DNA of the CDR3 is TGTGCCAGCAGCCCCCGACAGGGAATCTACGAGCAGTACTTC.

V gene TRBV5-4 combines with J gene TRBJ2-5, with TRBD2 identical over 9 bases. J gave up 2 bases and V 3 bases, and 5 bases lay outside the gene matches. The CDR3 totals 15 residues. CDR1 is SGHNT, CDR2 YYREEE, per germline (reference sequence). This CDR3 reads CASSSGLAGQETQYF. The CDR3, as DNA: TGTGCCAGCAGCTCGGGCCTAGCGGGGCAAGAGACCCAGTACTTC.

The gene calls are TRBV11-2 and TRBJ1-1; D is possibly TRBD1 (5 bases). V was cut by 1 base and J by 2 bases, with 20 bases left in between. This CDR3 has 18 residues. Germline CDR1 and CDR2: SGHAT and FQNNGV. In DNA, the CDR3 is TGTGCCAGCAGCTTAGGGTACAGGACGATCCTGAGTAACACTGAAGCTTTCTTT. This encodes CASSLGYRTILSNTEAFF.

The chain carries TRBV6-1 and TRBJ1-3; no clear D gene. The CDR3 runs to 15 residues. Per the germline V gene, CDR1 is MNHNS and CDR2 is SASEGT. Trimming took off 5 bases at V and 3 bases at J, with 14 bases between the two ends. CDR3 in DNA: TGTGCCAGCAGTTCCCATTCGGGTGGTGGAAACACCATATATTTT. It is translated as CASSSHSGGGNTIYF.

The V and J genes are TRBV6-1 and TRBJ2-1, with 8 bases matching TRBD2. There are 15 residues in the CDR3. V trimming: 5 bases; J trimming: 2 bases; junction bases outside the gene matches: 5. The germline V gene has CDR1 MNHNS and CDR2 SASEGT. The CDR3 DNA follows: TGTGCCAGCAGTATAAGCGGGAGTCCCTACAATGAGCAGTTCTTC. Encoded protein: CASSISGSPYNEQFF.

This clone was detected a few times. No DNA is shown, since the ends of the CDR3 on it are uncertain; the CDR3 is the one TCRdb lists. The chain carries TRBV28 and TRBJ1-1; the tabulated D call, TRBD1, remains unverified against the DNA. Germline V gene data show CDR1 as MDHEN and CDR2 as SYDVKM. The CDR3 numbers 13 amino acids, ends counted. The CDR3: CASSTSNTGEAFF.

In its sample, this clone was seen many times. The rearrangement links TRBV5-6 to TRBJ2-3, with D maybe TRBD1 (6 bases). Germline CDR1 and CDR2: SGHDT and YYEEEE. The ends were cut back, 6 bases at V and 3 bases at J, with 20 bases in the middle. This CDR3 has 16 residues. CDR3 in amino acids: CASTQFGQSLTDTQYF. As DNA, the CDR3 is TGTGCCAGCACCCAATTCGGACAGAGCCTTACAGATACGCAGTATTTT. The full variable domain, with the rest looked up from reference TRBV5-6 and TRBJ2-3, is DAGVTQSPTHLIKTRGQQVTLRCSPKSGHDTVSWYQQALGQGPQFIFQYYEEEERQRGNFPDRFSGHQFPNYSSELNVNALLLGDSALYLCASTQFGQSLTDTQYFGPGTRLTVL.

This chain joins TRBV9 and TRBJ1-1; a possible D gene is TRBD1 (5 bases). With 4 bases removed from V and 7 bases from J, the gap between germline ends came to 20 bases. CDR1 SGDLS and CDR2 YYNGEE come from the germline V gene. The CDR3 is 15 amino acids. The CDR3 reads CASSIRSGGIGEAFF. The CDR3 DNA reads TGTGCCAGCAGCATCCGGTCCGGGGGTATCGGTGAAGCTTTCTTT.

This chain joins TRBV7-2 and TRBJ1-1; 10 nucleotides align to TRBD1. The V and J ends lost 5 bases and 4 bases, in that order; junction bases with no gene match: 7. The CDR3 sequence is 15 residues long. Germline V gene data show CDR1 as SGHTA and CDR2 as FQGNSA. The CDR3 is CASSTRQGAPTEAFF. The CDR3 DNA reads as TGTGCCAGCAGCACTCGACAGGGGGCGCCCACTGAAGCTTTCTTT.